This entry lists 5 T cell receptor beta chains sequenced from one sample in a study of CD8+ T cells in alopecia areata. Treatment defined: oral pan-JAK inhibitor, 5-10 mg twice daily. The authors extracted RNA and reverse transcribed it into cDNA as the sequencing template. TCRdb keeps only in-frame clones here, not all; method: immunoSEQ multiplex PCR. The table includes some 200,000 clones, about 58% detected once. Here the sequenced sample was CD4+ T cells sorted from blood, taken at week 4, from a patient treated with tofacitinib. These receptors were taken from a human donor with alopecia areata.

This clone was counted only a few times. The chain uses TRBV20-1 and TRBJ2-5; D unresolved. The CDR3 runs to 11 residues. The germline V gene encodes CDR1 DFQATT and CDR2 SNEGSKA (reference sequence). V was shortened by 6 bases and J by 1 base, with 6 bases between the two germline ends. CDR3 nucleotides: TGCAGTGCCGAGTTCCAAGAGACCCAGTACTTC. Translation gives CSAEFQETQYF.

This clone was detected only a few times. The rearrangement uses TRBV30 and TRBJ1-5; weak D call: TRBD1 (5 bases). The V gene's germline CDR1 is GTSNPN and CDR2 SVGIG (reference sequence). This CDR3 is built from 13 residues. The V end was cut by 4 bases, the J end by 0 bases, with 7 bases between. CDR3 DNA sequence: TGTGCCTGGAACAGGTATAGCAATCAGCCCCAGCATTTT. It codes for CAWNRYSNQPQHF.

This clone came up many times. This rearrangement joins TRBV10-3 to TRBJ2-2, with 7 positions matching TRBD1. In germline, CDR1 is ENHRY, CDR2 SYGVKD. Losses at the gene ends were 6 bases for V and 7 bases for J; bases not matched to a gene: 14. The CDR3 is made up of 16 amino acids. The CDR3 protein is CAISQKNRGVNGELFF. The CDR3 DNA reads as TGTGCCATCAGCCAAAAGAACAGGGGAGTAAACGGGGAGCTGTTTTTT.

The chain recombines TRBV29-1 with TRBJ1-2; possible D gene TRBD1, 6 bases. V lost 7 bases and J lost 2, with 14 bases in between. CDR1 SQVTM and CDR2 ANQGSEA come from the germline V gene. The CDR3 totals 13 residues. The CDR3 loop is CSASSTGNYGYTF. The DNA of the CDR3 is TGCAGCGCCTCATCAACAGGGAACTATGGCTACACCTTC. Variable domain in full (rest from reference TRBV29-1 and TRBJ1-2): SAVISQKPSRDICQRGTSLTIQCQVDSQVTMMFWYRQQPGQSLTLIATANQGSEATYESGFVIDKFPISRPNLTFSTLTVSNMSPEDSSIYLCSASSTGNYGYTFGSGTRLTVV.

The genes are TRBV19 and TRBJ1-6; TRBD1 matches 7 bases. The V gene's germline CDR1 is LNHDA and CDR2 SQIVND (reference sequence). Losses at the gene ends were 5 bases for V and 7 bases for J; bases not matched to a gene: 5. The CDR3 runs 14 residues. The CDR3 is CASSVKQGNSPLHF. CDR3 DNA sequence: TGTGCCAGTAGTGTGAAACAGGGGAATTCACCCCTCCACTTT.